This TCR beta chain is drawn from a study of T cells in Graves' hyperthyroidism and ophthalmopathy (dated by TCRdb to about 2019). Concerning the study at large: Peripheral blood was collected at initial diagnosis, before any treatment. A discovery cohort of roughly 96 patients, about 43 with Graves' ophthalmopathy and roughly 59 with stable Graves' hyperthyroidism, was used to find distinguishing TCR V-J signatures. Prospective prediction of ophthalmopathy was tested in an independent validation cohort of under 20 hyperthyroidism patients and some 17 patients who later progressed to ophthalmopathy. The 100 or so discovery patients were randomly split 7:3 into training and test sets. Thyroid tissue and blood T-cell repertoires from roughly 6 Graves' hyperthyroidism patients were also compared in the study. After blood sampling, hyperthyroidism patients were treated with methimazole at a starting dose of 30 mg daily, and ophthalmopathy patients were treated with high-dose intravenous methylprednisolone. The paper reports TCR Vbeta CDR3 sequencing of approximately 140 peripheral blood samples: 43 ophthalmopathy, 70 to 85 hyperthyroidism and around 17 progressor patients.

TCR beta CDR3 regions were amplified from RNA transcripts. The TCR CDR3 was subjected to a first round of RT-PCR using the HTBI primer set and the Qiagen OneStep RT-PCR kit. A second multiplex PCR round built the libraries, followed by size selection and purification. Sequencing of the libraries was done on an Illumina HiSeq2000 using paired-end 100 bp reads. The authors processed their data as follows. SOAPnuke was used to process the raw data, throwing out any read that contained adapters or uncalled bases, had a mean Phred below 15, or lacked an exact constant-primer or identifier match. COPE v1.2.5 was used to merge high-quality paired reads, and clonotypes were defined as unique nucleotide sequences. Clonotypes were aligned to IMGT TRBV, TRBD and TRBJ reference segments using MiTCR v1.1. Only V-J combinations with frequency above 0.0001, covering 99% to 99.2% of repertoires, were analysed. The TCS score was defined as F50 (clonal expansion) divided by E x V (chaos), with BLOSUM62-based TCRdist calculated between CDR3 peptides within each V-J. Welch's t-statistics and random forest reduced just over 500 V-J features to 13, which were used in a naive Bayes classifier (R e1071). TCRdb trimmed public reads at Q25 via fastp, called clones via MiXCR and kept in-frame beta chains. Rows are unified per CDR3 protein, each entry keeping the most common DNA and genes. Clone size and V and J calls follow TCRdb, not the original study. Across this sample there are under 400,000 distinct CDR3 sequences, with over 10% seen only once. The top ten constitute over 8.5% of the sample.

A distance of 7 bases separates the germline ends of V and J, which lose 3 bases and 1 base respectively. Looking up the germline V gene yields CDR1 ENHRY and CDR2 SYGVKD. The CDR3 measures 13 amino acids from cysteine to phenylalanine. Only the CDR3 region is kept as DNA, spanning 39 bases read in frame from base 1. This clonotype was seen at least ten times. This receptor's antigen is unknown. No base quality values were provided; no much bigger clone lies one nucleotide off. Stable Graves' hyperthyroidism was defined as no progression to ophthalmopathy during 18 months of follow-up. Hyperthyroidism patients were newly diagnosed, had a disease duration of under 2 months, and were aged 18 to 65 years. Any patient with an uncontrolled infection, another autoimmune disease, pregnancy or lactation was excluded. Diagnoses relied on clinical symptoms, serum thyroxine and TRAb, thyroid ultrasound and orbital computed tomography. Ficoll-Paque density gradient centrifugation was used to isolate PBMCs from about 9.4 ml of fresh peripheral blood. Trizol reagent was used to extract total RNA, and RNA quality was then checked on an Agilent 2100 Bioanalyzer.

Results and caveats for the whole study, not just this receptor: Sample size was not statistically predetermined, and investigators were not blinded to group allocation. In validation, progression to ophthalmopathy was predicted by the model with roughly 71% sensitivity and just over 72% specificity, a median of roughly 6.4 months before onset. Most expanded thyroid clonotypes (frequency above 0.001) were also detected in blood, suggesting blood repertoires may reflect thyroid immune responses. A 13 V-J signature model separated ophthalmopathy from stable hyperthyroidism, with 87.88% sensitivity and about 81% specificity in cross-validation and 80%/75% in testing.

Sequenced sample: blood. This receptor was taken from a woman younger than 30 with Graves' hyperthyroidism. The chain links TRBV10-3 with TRBJ2-7; tentative D gene TRBD1, with 5 bases matching. The DNA is as follows: TGTGCCATCAGTGAAACAGGATCCTACGAGCAGTACTTC. This translates into CAISETGSYEQYF.